The subject of this entry is one TCR beta chain. Authors' methods: Reference gene primer amplification gave estimated nucleated cell counts. Sequenced by immunoSEQ multiplex PCR; TCRdb stores in-frame clones only, minus some. That table is the source of V, J and clone size, and D and trimming were worked out from the DNA. Of tens of thousands of clones in the sample, over 80% were seen once. The data were taken from a study of blood T cell repertoires in COVID-19. Across the study: Collection of acute and convalescent COVID-19 samples took place in the United States, Italy and Spain. Nucleic acid was either cDNA or gDNA, and it came from T cells, B-cell-depleted T cells, or PBMCs.

CDR1 LGHDT and CDR2 YNNKEL come from the germline V gene (reference sequence). The CDR3 is 15 amino acids. V gave up 3 bases and J gave up 3 bases; unmatched junction bases: 5. Sequenced input: peripheral blood. This chain links TRBV3-1 (or the pseudogene TRBV3-2) with TRBJ1-2; 9 nucleotides align to TRBD1. The sequence came from a man between 65 and 85 years old with acute or convalescent COVID-19. Written as DNA, the CDR3 is TGTGCCAGCAGCCACTGGGACAGGGCCCACTATGGCTACACCTTC. It codes for CASSHWDRAHYGYTF.